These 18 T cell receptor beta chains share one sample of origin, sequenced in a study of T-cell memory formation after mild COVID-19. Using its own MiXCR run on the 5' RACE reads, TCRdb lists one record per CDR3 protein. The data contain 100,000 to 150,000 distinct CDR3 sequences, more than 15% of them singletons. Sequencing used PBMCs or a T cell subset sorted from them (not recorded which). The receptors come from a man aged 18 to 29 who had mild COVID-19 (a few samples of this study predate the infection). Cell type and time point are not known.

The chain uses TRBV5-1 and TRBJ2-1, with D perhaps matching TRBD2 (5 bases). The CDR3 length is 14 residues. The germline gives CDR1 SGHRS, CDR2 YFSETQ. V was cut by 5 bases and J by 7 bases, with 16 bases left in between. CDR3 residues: CASSLRETGNEQFF. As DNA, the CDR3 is TGCGCCAGCAGTCTCCGGGAAACCGGGAATGAGCAGTTCTTC.

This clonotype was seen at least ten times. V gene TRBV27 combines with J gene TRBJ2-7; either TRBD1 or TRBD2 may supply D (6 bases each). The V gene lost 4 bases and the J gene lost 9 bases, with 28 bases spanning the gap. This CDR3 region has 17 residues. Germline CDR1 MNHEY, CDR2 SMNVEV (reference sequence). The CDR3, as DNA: TGTGCCAGCAGTTCTTTGGTGGGGGGCTACCATACCACCCGGCAGTACTTC. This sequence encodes CASSSLVGGYHTTRQYF.

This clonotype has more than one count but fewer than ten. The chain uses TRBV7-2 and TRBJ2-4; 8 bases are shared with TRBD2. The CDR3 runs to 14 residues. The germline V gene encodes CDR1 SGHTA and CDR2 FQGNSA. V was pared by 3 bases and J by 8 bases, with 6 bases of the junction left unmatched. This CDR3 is CASSLGLERDIQYF. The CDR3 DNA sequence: TGTGCCAGCAGCTTGGGACTAGAAAGGGACATTCAGTACTTC.

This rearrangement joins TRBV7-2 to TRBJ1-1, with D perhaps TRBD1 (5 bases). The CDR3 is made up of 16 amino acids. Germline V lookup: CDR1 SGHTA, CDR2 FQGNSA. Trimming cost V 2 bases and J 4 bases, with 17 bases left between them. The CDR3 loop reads CASSLSGLTTGTEAFF. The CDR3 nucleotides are TGTGCCAGCAGCTTATCGGGGCTCACCACGGGCACTGAAGCTTTCTTT.

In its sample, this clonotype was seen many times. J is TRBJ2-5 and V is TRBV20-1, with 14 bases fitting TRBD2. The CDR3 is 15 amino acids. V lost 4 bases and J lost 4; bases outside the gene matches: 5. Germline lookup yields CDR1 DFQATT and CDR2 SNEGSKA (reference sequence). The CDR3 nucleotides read TGCAGTGCTATCCTGACTAGCGGGGGGGCAGAGACCCAGTACTTC. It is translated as CSAILTSGGAETQYF.

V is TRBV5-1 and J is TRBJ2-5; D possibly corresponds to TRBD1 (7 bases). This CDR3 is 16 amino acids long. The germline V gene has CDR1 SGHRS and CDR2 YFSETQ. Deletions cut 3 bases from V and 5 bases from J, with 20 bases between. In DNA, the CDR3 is TGCGCCAGCAGCTCCATCCTAACAGGGGCGGGGGAGACCCAGTACTTC. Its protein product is CASSSILTGAGETQYF.

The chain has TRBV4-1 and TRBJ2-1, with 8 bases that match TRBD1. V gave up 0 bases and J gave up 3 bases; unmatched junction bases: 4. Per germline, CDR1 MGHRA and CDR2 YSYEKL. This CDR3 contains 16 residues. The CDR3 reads CASSQDGDRNYNEQFF. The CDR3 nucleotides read TGCGCCAGCAGCCAAGATGGGGACAGGAACTACAATGAGCAGTTCTTC.

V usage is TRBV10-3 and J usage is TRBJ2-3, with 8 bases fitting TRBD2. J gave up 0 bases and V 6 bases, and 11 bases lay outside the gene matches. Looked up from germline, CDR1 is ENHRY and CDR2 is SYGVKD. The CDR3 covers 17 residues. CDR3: CAISRHRSGVSTDTQYF. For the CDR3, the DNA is TGTGCCATCAGCCGCCACCGTAGCGGGGTGAGCACAGATACGCAGTATTTT.

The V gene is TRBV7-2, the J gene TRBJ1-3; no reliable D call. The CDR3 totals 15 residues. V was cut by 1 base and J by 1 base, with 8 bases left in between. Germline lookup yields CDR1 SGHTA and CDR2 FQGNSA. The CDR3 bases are TGTGCCAGCAGCTTAGGTACAGAATCTGGAAACACCATATATTTT. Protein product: CASSLGTESGNTIYF.

DNA of the CDR3: TGTGCCAGCAGCTCGCTCCCCGGCACTGAAGCTTTCTTT. As protein: CASSSLPGTEAFF. This chain connects TRBV7-6 to TRBJ1-1; D is undetermined. Trimming took 4 bases from V and 4 from J, leaving 10 bases between them. Germline lookup yields CDR1 SGHVS and CDR2 FNYEAQ. This CDR3 contains 13 residues.

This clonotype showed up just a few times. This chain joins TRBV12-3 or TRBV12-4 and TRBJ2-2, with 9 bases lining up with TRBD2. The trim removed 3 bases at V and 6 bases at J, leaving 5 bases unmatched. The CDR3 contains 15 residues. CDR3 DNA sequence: TGTGCCAGCAGTTTTAGCGGGGGTCCACCCGGGGAGCTGTTTTTT. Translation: CASSFSGGPPGELFF.

This CDR3 reads CASSLDRGRQETQYF. In DNA form, the CDR3 reads TGTGCCAGCAGCCTGGACAGGGGGCGACAAGAGACCCAGTACTTC. The chain uses TRBV7-2 and TRBJ2-5; TRBD1 matches at 11 bases. This CDR3 spans 15 amino acids. Germline CDR1 and CDR2: SGHTA and FQGNSA. V lost 5 bases and J lost 2; bases outside the gene matches: 4.

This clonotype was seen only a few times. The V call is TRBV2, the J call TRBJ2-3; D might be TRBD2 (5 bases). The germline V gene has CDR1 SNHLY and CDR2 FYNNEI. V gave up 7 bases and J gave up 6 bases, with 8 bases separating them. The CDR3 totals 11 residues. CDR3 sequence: CASILADTQYF. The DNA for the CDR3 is TGTGCCAGCATCCTAGCCGATACGCAGTATTTT.

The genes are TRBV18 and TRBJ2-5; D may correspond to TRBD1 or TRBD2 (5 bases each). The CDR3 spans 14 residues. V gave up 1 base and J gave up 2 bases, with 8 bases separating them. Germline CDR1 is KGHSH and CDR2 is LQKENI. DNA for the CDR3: TGTGCCAGCTCACCACGGAGGACACAAGAGACCCAGTACTTC. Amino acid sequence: CASSPRRTQETQYF.

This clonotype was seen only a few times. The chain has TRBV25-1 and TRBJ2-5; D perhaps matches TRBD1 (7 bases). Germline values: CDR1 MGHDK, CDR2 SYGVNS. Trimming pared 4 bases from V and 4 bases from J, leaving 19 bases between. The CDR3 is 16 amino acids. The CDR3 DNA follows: TGTGCCAGCAGTGCAAGAGGAGGGGGCTCGGGAGAGACCCAGTACTTC. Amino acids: CASSARGGGSGETQYF.

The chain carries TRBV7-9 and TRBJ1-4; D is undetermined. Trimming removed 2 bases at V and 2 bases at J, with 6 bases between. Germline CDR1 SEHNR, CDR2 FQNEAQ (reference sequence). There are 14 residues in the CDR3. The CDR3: CASSLTQTNEKLFF. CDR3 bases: TGTGCCAGCAGCTTAACACAGACTAATGAAAAACTGTTTTTT.

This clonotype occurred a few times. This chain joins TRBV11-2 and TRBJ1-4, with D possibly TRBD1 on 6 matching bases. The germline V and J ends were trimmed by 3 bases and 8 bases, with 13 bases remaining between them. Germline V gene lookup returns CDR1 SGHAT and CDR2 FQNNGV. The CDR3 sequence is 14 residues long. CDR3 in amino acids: CASSFNRAEEKLFF. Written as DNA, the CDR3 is TGTGCCAGCAGCTTTAACAGGGCGGAGGAAAAACTGTTTTTT.

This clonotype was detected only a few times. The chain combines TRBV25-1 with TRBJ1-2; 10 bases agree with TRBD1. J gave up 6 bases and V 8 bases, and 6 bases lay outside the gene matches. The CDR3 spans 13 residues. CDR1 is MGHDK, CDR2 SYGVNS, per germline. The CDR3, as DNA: TGTGCCAGCCAGACAGGGGGCGGTCATGGCTACACCTTC. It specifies CASQTGGGHGYTF.